These 14 T cell receptor beta chains share one sample of origin, sequenced in a study of beta chain features in type 1 diabetes. All of the isolated RNA was reverse transcribed, so expressed TCRB transcripts were sequenced. The table came from immunoSEQ multiplex PCR; TCRdb's copy has only in-frame clones and leaves some out. The repertoire holds about 130,000 clones, with about 9.2% as singletons. The sequencing sample was made of central memory CD4+ T cells from blood. These receptors all stem from a man aged 18 to 29 in good health.

The chain recombines TRBV28 with TRBJ1-2; 7 bases agree with TRBD1. Germline trimming cut 2 bases from V and 6 bases from J; bases unmatched to any gene: 3. The CDR3 runs 13 residues. Germline loops: CDR1 MDHEN, CDR2 SYDVKM. The CDR3 protein is CASSLLDRDGYTF. CDR3 nucleotides: TGTGCCAGCAGTTTACTTGACAGGGATGGCTACACCTTC.

This clone was picked up many times. The chain employs TRBV5-4 and TRBJ2-7; D remains ambiguous. CDR1 is SGHNT and CDR2 is YYREEE in the germline V gene (reference sequence). With 4 bases removed from V and 2 bases from J, the gap between germline ends came to 7 bases. This CDR3 has 12 residues. The CDR3 loop reads CASSRDTYEQYF. CDR3 sequence (DNA): TGTGCCAGCAGCAGAGACACCTACGAGCAGTACTTC.

The chain couples TRBV6-1 to TRBJ2-1; possibly TRBD1 for D (5 bases). From germline, CDR1 is MNHNS and CDR2 SASEGT. The CDR3 consists of 16 residues. V lost 2 bases, J lost 12 bases, and 23 bases lay in between. CDR3 loop: CASSEYLPGYPIRQFF. For the CDR3, the DNA is TGTGCCAGCAGTGAATATCTACCAGGGTATCCCATTCGGCAGTTCTTC.

The chain recombines TRBV7-8 with TRBJ1-2; TRBD1 matches at 7 bases. This CDR3 is 14 amino acids long. CDR1 is SGHVS and CDR2 is FQNEAQ in the germline V gene. Unmatched junction bases numbered 4, after V lost 1 base and J lost 5 bases. The CDR3 protein is CASSLGWDRYGYTF. In DNA form, the CDR3 reads TGTGCCAGCAGCTTAGGATGGGACAGATATGGCTACACCTTC.

The chain employs TRBV19 and TRBJ1-5; the D is unclear. The CDR3 spans 15 residues. The germline V gene has CDR1 LNHDA and CDR2 SQIVND (reference sequence). V lost 3 bases and J 3 bases, leaving 12 bases between the germline ends. CDR3 amino acids: CASSMPQRLNQPQHF. CDR3 DNA: TGTGCCAGTAGTATGCCCCAGCGTCTCAATCAGCCCCAGCATTTT.

The table lists this clone with a few counts. The genes are TRBV11-2 and TRBJ2-7; the match to TRBD1 covers 8 bases. The CDR3 consists of 14 residues. Germline CDR1 is SGHAT and CDR2 is FQNNGV. V was clipped by 4 bases and J by 3 bases; unmatched bases: 5. As DNA, the CDR3 is TGTGCCAGCAGCTCGGACAGGGTTGACTACGAGCAGTACTTC. The encoded protein is CASSSDRVDYEQYF.

This clone appeared a few times. This chain uses TRBV28 with TRBJ1-1; TRBD1 matches 11 bases. V trimming: 8 bases; J trimming: 4 bases; junction bases outside the gene matches: 6. CDR3 length: 14 residues. Germline CDR1 is MDHEN and CDR2 is SYDVKM. CDR3 sequence (DNA): TGTGCCAGCTCTTCCGGGACAGGGGGCACTGAAGCTTTCTTT. Amino acids: CASSSGTGGTEAFF.

This chain connects TRBV10-3 to TRBJ2-3, with 12 bases that match TRBD2. V was pared by 11 bases and J by 5 bases, with 8 bases of the junction left unmatched. The CDR3 spans 14 residues. Germline V lookup: CDR1 ENHRY, CDR2 SYGVKD. CDR3 loop: CASRTSGVVDTQYF. DNA for the CDR3: TGTGCCTCCCGGACTAGCGGGGTGGTAGATACGCAGTATTTT.

In its sample, this clone was seen many times. The chain carries TRBV29-1 and TRBJ1-2, with 11 bases that match TRBD1. This CDR3 contains 15 residues. The V segment lost 6 bases and the J segment 1 base; nucleotides outside the gene matches: 7. Germline CDR1 and CDR2: SQVTM and ANQGSEA. The CDR3 DNA reads as TGCAGCGTCCTCCCGGGACAGGGGGTTAACTATGGCTACACCTTC. Its translation is CSVLPGQGVNYGYTF.

Here the CDR3 DNA reads TGTGCCAGCAGCCCCGACTACCTCAGCACAGATACGCAGTATTTT. It specifies CASSPDYLSTDTQYF. This chain links TRBV7-2 with TRBJ2-3, with D perhaps matching TRBD2 (5 bases). This CDR3 has 15 amino acids. Germline V lookup: CDR1 SGHTA, CDR2 FQGNSA. Trimming cost V 5 bases and J 0 bases, with 12 bases left between them.

This chain connects TRBV11-3 to TRBJ2-1; 7 bases fit TRBD1. J was trimmed by 4 bases and V by 1 base; bases with no gene match: 4. The CDR3 contains 15 residues. Germline V gives CDR1 SGHNT, CDR2 YENEEA. In nucleotides, the CDR3 is TGTGCCAGCAGCTTAGCCAGGGGGATTTACAATGAGCAGTTCTTC. Its protein is CASSLARGIYNEQFF.

The chain recombines TRBV4-3 with TRBJ2-3; TRBD2 aligns across 8 bases. The trim removed 0 bases at V and 2 bases at J, leaving 7 bases unmatched. The CDR3 sequence is 17 residues long. CDR1 LGHNA and CDR2 YSLEER come from the germline V gene. CDR3: CASSQDEGGGYTDTQYF. Here the CDR3 DNA reads TGCGCCAGCAGCCAAGATGAAGGCGGGGGGTACACAGATACGCAGTATTTT.

The V gene is TRBV6-1, the J gene TRBJ2-2; a weak D match, TRBD1 (6 bases). Trimming shortened V by 6 bases and J by 0 bases, and 11 bases separated the two germline ends. CDR3 length equals 15 residues. CDR1 is MNHNS and CDR2 is SASEGT in the germline V gene. The chain's CDR3 is CASRAGTTNTGELFF. The CDR3 region has the DNA TGTGCCAGCAGGGCCGGGACAACGAACACCGGGGAGCTGTTTTTT.

The sample holds a few counts of this clone. The chain uses TRBV5-1 and TRBJ2-7; D is possibly TRBD2 (6 bases). Trimming removed 4 bases from V and 2 bases from J, with 16 bases in between. The CDR3 is made up of 15 amino acids. Germline V gene sequence: CDR1 SGHRS, CDR2 YFSETQ. In nucleotides, the CDR3 is TGCGCCAGCAGCAGCAGTGGGGGACTGGCCTACGAGCAGTACTTC. Its translation: CASSSSGGLAYEQYF.